Shown below are 28 T cell receptor beta chains from a single sample sequenced in a study of T cell responses to AZD1222 COVID-19 vaccine. Libraries were prepared by immunoSEQ multiplex PCR; TCRdb keeps only in-frame clonotypes and omits some of them. The sample holds nearly 200,000 clones, roughly 92% seen once. The material sequenced was peripheral blood, taken 28 days after the second AZD1222 dose. Receptors originate from an adult who received the AZD1222 COVID-19 vaccine.

This chain joins TRBV6-5 and TRBJ2-7; possible D gene TRBD1, 6 bases. The CDR3 has 14 amino acids. From germline, CDR1 is MNHEY and CDR2 SVGAGI. V lost 7 bases and J lost 4, with 17 bases in between. For the CDR3, the DNA is TGTGCCAGCATACGGAGACAGGAAGGGTACGAGCAGTACTTC. It translates to CASIRRQEGYEQYF.

The chain has TRBV7-2 and TRBJ1-2; possible D gene TRBD1, 6 bases. The V end lost 11 bases, the J end lost 6 bases, and 25 bases lay between the germline ends. The CDR3 sequence is 15 residues long. Germline CDR1 and CDR2: SGHTA and FQGNSA. As DNA, the CDR3 is TGTGCCTTATCCCTGGGGGGCCAGGCCCTGGATGGCTACACCTTC. This translates into CALSLGGQALDGYTF.

The chain combines TRBV6-5 with TRBJ1-2; D not certain. This CDR3 has 14 amino acids. CDR1 MNHEY and CDR2 SVGAGI come from the germline V gene. The V gene lost 6 bases and the J gene lost 0 bases, with 11 bases spanning the gap. The CDR3 DNA follows: TGTGCCAGCAGCCGAACAGAATCTAACTATGGCTACACCTTC. This codes for CASSRTESNYGYTF.

The rearrangement links TRBV7-9 to TRBJ1-1; the D gene is possibly TRBD1 (5 bases). CDR3 size: 13 residues. Germline values: CDR1 SEHNR, CDR2 FQNEAQ (reference sequence). V was clipped by 3 bases and J by 1 base, with 6 bases between them. The CDR3 here is CASSLGENTEAFF. The CDR3 DNA reads as TGTGCCAGCAGCTTGGGGGAGAACACTGAAGCTTTCTTT.

The chain links TRBV9 to TRBJ1-3; TRBD1 aligns across 7 bases. The CDR3 contains 17 residues. Germline V CDR1 and CDR2: SGDLS, YYNGEE. Trimming cost V 2 bases and J 2 bases; bases outside gene matches: 10. CDR3 sequence (DNA): TGTGCCAGCAGCGTGCGTGACAGGGTATTTCCTGGAAACACCATATATTTT. As protein: CASSVRDRVFPGNTIYF. The full variable domain, with the rest looked up from reference TRBV9 and TRBJ1-3, is DSGVTQTPKHLITATGQRVTLRCSPRSGDLSVYWYQQSLDQGLQFLIQYYNGEERAKGNILERFSAQQFPDLHSELNLSSLELGDSALYFCASSVRDRVFPGNTIYFGEGSWLTVV.

This chain connects TRBV9 to TRBJ2-2, with D uncertain. There are 16 residues in the CDR3. Per germline, CDR1 SGDLS and CDR2 YYNGEE. The V and J ends lost 0 bases and 4 bases respectively, with 13 bases between them. This CDR3 is CASSVGAGRSTGELFF. The CDR3 DNA is TGTGCCAGCAGCGTAGGGGCAGGTCGTAGCACCGGGGAGCTGTTTTTT.

This clone is a singleton in its sample. This chain links TRBV7-6 with TRBJ2-2, with 9 positions matching TRBD1. CDR1 is SGHVS and CDR2 is FNYEAQ in the germline V gene. With 0 bases clipped from V and 8 bases from J, the junction kept 4 bases outside the gene matches. CDR3 length: 15 residues. CDR3 DNA sequence: TGTGCCAGCAGCTTAGCGGGACAGGGCCTAGGGGAGCTGTTTTTT. It codes for CASSLAGQGLGELFF.

This sequence joins TRBV30 and TRBJ1-2; 9 bases agree with TRBD1. CDR1 GTSNPN and CDR2 SVGIG come from the germline V gene (reference sequence). This CDR3 is 15 amino acids long. The junction had 5 bases not matched to a gene; V was cut back by 1 base and J by 2 bases. For the CDR3, the DNA is TGTGCCTGGAGTGGAAAGGGGACAGGGAACTATGGCTACACCTTC. Its translation is CAWSGKGTGNYGYTF.

The CDR3 here is CASSERLAGGQETQYF. The CDR3 region has the DNA TGTGCCAGCAGTGAACGACTAGCGGGGGGCCAAGAGACCCAGTACTTC. The chain uses TRBV11-2 and TRBJ2-5, with 13 bases identical to TRBD2. V was pared by 6 bases and J by 1 base, with 5 bases of the junction left unmatched. Per the germline V gene, CDR1 is SGHAT and CDR2 is FQNNGV. The CDR3 is 16 amino acids.

The rearrangement links TRBV7-9 to TRBJ1-1, with a tentative D call TRBD1 (6 bases). CDR1 is SEHNR, CDR2 FQNEAQ, per germline (reference sequence). This CDR3 is built from 15 residues. With 3 bases removed from V and 2 bases from J, the gap between germline ends came to 13 bases. CDR3 in amino acids: CASSFAGADNTEAFF. The CDR3 coding sequence is TGTGCCAGCAGCTTTGCAGGGGCAGACAACACTGAAGCTTTCTTT.

The rearrangement joins TRBV11-2 to TRBJ1-2; no clear D. Deletions cut 2 bases from V and 8 bases from J, with 9 bases between. Germline lookup yields CDR1 SGHAT and CDR2 FQNNGV. CDR3 length: 12 amino acids. The CDR3 DNA follows: TGTGCCAGCAGCTTATCTGGTGGGGGCTACACCTTC. This encodes CASSLSGGGYTF.

The chain has TRBV6-5 and TRBJ2-7, with 11 bases identical to TRBD2. Germline V lookup: CDR1 MNHEY, CDR2 SVGAGI. This CDR3 is built from 14 residues. Trimming at V came to 6 bases and at J to 4 bases, leaving 5 bases not matched to a gene. For the CDR3, the DNA is TGTGCCAGCAGCCTAGCGGGGGGCATATACGAGCAGTACTTC. Translated: CASSLAGGIYEQYF.

This chain uses TRBV15 with TRBJ1-5; TRBD1 might be the D (6 bases). V gave up 7 bases and J gave up 0 bases, with 13 bases separating them. CDR1 is LNHNV, CDR2 YYDKDF, per germline (reference sequence). This CDR3 is built from 15 residues. CDR3 sequence: CATNRGGYSNQPQHF. CDR3 DNA: TGTGCCACCAATCGTGGGGGCTATAGCAATCAGCCCCAGCATTTT.

This clone has only one observation. The CDR3 region is CASSAGGTEAFF. CDR3 in DNA: TGTGCCAGCAGTGCAGGTGGAACTGAAGCTTTCTTT. This sequence joins TRBV28 and TRBJ1-1; D uncertain. From germline, CDR1 is MDHEN and CDR2 SYDVKM. The CDR3 totals 12 residues. V shed 5 bases and J shed 5 bases, with 9 bases lying between them.

V is TRBV18 and J is TRBJ2-3; possible D gene TRBD1, 8 bases. CDR3 length: 15 amino acids. The V and J ends lost 2 bases and 6 bases respectively, with 15 bases between them. CDR1 and CDR2 from the germline V gene are KGHSH and LQKENI. CDR3 region: CASSPIGQGGDTQYF. Written as DNA, the CDR3 is TGTGCCAGCTCACCAATCGGACAGGGAGGGGATACGCAGTATTTT.

This chain uses TRBV7-9 with TRBJ2-2, with D possibly matching TRBD1 (6 bases). Germline V gene lookup returns CDR1 SEHNR and CDR2 FQNEAQ (reference sequence). Trimming removed 1 base at V and 9 bases at J, with 12 bases between. The CDR3 is 14 residues long. CDR3 DNA: TGTGCCAGCAGCTTAGATCAGGGGCGGCGGGAGCTGTTTTTT. Its protein is CASSLDQGRRELFF.

This chain connects TRBV5-1 to TRBJ1-1, with D unclear. Trimming left V 3 bases short and J 1 base short, with 10 bases between. The CDR3 consists of 14 residues. Per the germline V gene, CDR1 is SGHRS and CDR2 is YFSETQ. The CDR3 sequence: CASSSAAKNTEAFF. CDR3 sequence (DNA): TGCGCCAGCAGCTCCGCCGCCAAGAACACTGAAGCTTTCTTT. The variable domain in full, completed from reference TRBV5-1 and TRBJ1-1, reads KAGVTQTPRYLIKTRGQQVTLSCSPISGHRSVSWYQQTPGQGLQFLFEYFSETQRNKGNFPGRFSGRQFSNSRSEMNVSTLELGDSALYLCASSSAAKNTEAFFGQGTRLTVV.

This clone was recorded only once. The rearrangement uses TRBV9 and TRBJ1-2; 8 bases fit TRBD1. The CDR3 spans 16 residues. Germline V CDR1 and CDR2: SGDLS, YYNGEE. With 3 bases clipped from V and 4 bases from J, the junction kept 11 bases outside the gene matches. CDR3 in DNA: TGTGCCAGCAGCGCCCCTCGACAGGGGAAGGTCTATGGCTACACCTTC. Its protein is CASSAPRQGKVYGYTF.

V usage is TRBV7-9 and J usage is TRBJ1-3; a possible D gene is TRBD1 (5 bases). V lost 1 base, J lost 2 bases, and 9 bases lay in between. The CDR3 extends over 15 amino acids. The germline CDR1 and CDR2 sequences are SEHNR and FQNEAQ (reference sequence). CDR3 in DNA: TGTGCCAGCAGCTTAGGCCTGGGGGCTGGAAACACCATATATTTT. Translation: CASSLGLGAGNTIYF.

This clone came up a few times. The rearrangement links TRBV11-2 to TRBJ1-1; D is possibly TRBD1 (6 bases). Germline CDR1 reads SGHAT; CDR2 reads FQNNGV. The CDR3 has 13 amino acids. V lost 5 bases and J lost 1, with 8 bases in between. The CDR3 loop reads CASSEQGNTEAFF. CDR3 nucleotide sequence: TGTGCCAGCAGCGAACAGGGGAACACTGAAGCTTTCTTT. The full variable domain, its missing parts supplied by reference TRBV11-2 and TRBJ1-1, is EAGVAQSPRYKIIEKRQSVAFWCNPISGHATLYWYQQILGQGPKLLIQFQNNGVVDDSQLPKDRFSAERLKGVDSTLKIQPAKLEDSAVYLCASSEQGNTEAFFGQGTRLTVV.

The chain couples TRBV10-1 to TRBJ2-1; D remains unclear. Germline CDR1 is WNHNN and CDR2 is SYGVQD (reference sequence). V lost 4 bases and J 6 bases, leaving 10 bases between the germline ends. This CDR3 is 13 amino acids long. CDR3 residues: CASSVRGTNEQFF. CDR3 in DNA: TGCGCCAGCAGTGTGCGCGGAACCAATGAGCAGTTCTTC.

This chain uses TRBV7-2 with TRBJ1-5; D ambiguous. Germline V gives CDR1 SGHTA, CDR2 FQGNSA. This CDR3 comprises 16 residues. Trimming shortened V by 1 base and J by 6 bases, and 16 bases separated the two germline ends. The CDR3 spells CASSLVATAVGQPQHF. The CDR3 coding sequence is TGTGCCAGCAGCTTAGTGGCGACGGCCGTAGGTCAGCCCCAGCATTTT.

The chain combines TRBV28 with TRBJ1-1; weak D call: TRBD1 (5 bases). This CDR3 has 12 amino acids. Germline CDR1 and CDR2: MDHEN and SYDVKM. V dropped 2 bases and J dropped 9 bases, with 10 bases sitting between them. CDR3 in amino acids: CASSLQGRKAFF. In nucleotides, the CDR3 is TGTGCCAGCAGTTTACAGGGTAGAAAAGCTTTCTTT. The full variable domain, with the rest looked up from reference TRBV28 and TRBJ1-1, is DVKVTQSSRYLVKRTGEKVFLECVQDMDHENMFWYRQDPGLGLRLIYFSYDVKMKEKGDIPEGYSVSREKKERFSLILESASTNQTSMYLCASSLQGRKAFFGQGTRLTVV.

The chain uses TRBV9 and TRBJ2-1; D tentatively fits TRBD1 or TRBD2 (6 bases each). The germline V and J ends were trimmed by 0 bases and 7 bases, with 14 bases remaining between them. This CDR3 comprises 15 residues. The germline V gene encodes CDR1 SGDLS and CDR2 YYNGEE. CDR3 residues: CASSVAWGAGNEQFF. CDR3 bases: TGTGCCAGCAGCGTAGCTTGGGGGGCCGGGAATGAGCAGTTCTTC.

This chain connects TRBV12-3 or TRBV12-4 to TRBJ2-1; 9 nucleotides line up with TRBD1. The CDR3 has 12 amino acids. The ends lost 6 bases at V and 14 bases at J; junction bases unmatched: 8. CDR3 protein: CASRDTGGAEFF. CDR3 DNA sequence: TGTGCCAGCAGAGATACAGGGGGCGCTGAGTTCTTC.

The genes are TRBV19 and TRBJ1-1; perhaps TRBD1 as D (5 bases). There are 17 residues in the CDR3. Trimming shortened V by 5 bases and J by 5 bases, and 24 bases separated the two germline ends. From germline, CDR1 is LNHDA and CDR2 SQIVND (reference sequence). CDR3 amino acids: CASSLPSLGGSWTEAFF. The CDR3 DNA sequence: TGTGCCAGTAGTCTTCCCTCTCTTGGGGGGAGTTGGACTGAAGCTTTCTTT.

CDR3 DNA: TGTGCCAGCAGCTTACGGGACAGGGGATACGAGCAGTACTTC. It yields the protein CASSLRDRGYEQYF. The rearrangement joins TRBV7-9 to TRBJ2-7; TRBD1 matches at 10 bases. The CDR3 has 14 amino acids. CDR1 and CDR2 (germline): SEHNR, FQNEAQ (reference sequence). J lost 4 bases, V lost 2 bases, and 2 bases had no gene match.

V is TRBV6-5 and J is TRBJ1-6; 7 bases align to TRBD1. Trimming at V came to 10 bases and at J to 9 bases, leaving 15 bases not matched to a gene. Germline lookup yields CDR1 MNHEY and CDR2 SVGAGI. The CDR3 has 15 amino acids. This chain's CDR3 is CAIQEETGTTSPLHF. The CDR3, as DNA: TGTGCCATACAAGAAGAGACAGGGACGACTTCACCCCTCCACTTT.